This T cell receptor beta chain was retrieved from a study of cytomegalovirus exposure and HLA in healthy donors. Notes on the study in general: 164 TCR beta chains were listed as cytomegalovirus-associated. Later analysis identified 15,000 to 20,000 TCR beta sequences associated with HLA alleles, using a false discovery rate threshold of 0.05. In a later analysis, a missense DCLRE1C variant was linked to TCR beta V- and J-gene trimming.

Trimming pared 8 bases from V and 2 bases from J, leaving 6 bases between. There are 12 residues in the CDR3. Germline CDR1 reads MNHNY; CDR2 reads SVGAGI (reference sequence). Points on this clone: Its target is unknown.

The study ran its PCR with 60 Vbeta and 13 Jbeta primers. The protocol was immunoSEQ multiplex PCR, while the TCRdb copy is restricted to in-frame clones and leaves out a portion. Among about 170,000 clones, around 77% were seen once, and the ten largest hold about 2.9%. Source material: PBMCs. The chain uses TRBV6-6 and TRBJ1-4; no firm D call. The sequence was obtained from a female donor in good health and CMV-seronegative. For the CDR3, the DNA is TGTGCCAGCCAGGTGACTAATGAAAAACTGTTTTTT. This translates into CASQVTNEKLFF.